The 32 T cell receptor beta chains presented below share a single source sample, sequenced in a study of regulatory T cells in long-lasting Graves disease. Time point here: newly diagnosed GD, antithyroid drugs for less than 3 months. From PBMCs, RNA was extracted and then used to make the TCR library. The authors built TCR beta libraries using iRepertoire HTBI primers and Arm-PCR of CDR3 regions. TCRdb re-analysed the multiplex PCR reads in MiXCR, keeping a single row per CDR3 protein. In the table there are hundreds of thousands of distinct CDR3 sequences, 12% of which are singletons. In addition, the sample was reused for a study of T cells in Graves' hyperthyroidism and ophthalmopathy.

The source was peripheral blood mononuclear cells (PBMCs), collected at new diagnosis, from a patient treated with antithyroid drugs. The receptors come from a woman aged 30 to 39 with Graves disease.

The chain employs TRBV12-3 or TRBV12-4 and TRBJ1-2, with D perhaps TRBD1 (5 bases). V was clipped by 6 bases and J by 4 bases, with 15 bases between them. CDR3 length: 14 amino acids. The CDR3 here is CASSRGSGRYGYTF. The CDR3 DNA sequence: TGTGCCAGCAGCCGGGGGTCCGGGCGCTATGGCTACACCTTC.

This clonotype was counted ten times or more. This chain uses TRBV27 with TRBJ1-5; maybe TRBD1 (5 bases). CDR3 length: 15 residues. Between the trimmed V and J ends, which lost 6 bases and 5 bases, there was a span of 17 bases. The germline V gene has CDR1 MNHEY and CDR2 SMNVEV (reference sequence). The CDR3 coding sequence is TGTGCCAGCAGCCCTGGGCCTGGGGGGGATCAGCCCCAGCATTTT. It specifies CASSPGPGGDQPQHF.

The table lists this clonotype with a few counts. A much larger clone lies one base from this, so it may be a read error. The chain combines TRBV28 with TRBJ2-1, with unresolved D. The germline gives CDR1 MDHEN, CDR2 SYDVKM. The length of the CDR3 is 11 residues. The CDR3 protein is CASRTYNGQFF. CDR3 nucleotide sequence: TGTGCCAGCAGAACCTACAATGGGCAGTTCTTC. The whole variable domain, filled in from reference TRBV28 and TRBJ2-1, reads DVKVTQSSRYLVKRTGEKVFLECVQDMDHENMFWYRQDPGLGLRLIYFSYDVKMKEKGDIPEGYSVSREKKERFSLILESASTNQTSMYLCASRTYNGQFFGPGTRLTVL.

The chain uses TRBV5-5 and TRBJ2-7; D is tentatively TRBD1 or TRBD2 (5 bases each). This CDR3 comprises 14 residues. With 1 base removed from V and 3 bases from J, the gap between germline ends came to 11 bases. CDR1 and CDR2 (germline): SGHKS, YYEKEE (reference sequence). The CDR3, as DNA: TGTGCCAGCAGCTTGTTCGGGGCCCTCTACGAGCAGTACTTC. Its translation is CASSLFGALYEQYF.

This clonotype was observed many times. The chain's CDR3 is CASSPGSSSPLHF. As DNA, the CDR3 is TGTGCCAGCAGTCCCGGGAGCAGCTCACCCCTCCACTTT. The V gene is TRBV27, the J gene TRBJ1-6; D is unclear. CDR3 length: 13 residues. Germline-derived CDR1 and CDR2 are MNHEY and SMNVEV (reference sequence). Trimming pared 5 bases from V and 10 bases from J, leaving 12 bases between.

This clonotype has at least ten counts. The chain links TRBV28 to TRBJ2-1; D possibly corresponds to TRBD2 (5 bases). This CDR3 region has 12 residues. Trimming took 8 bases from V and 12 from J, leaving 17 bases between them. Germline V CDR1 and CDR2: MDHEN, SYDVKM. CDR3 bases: TGTGCCAGCCATTCTCCACTTAGCGTGCAGTTCTTC. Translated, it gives CASHSPLSVQFF.

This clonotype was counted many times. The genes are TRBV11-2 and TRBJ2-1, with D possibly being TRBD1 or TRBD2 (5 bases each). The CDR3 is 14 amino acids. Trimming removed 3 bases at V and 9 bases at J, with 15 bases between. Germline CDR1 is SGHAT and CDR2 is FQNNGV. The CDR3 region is CASSFPWGSVEQFF. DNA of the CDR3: TGTGCCAGCAGCTTCCCTTGGGGGTCCGTTGAGCAGTTCTTC.

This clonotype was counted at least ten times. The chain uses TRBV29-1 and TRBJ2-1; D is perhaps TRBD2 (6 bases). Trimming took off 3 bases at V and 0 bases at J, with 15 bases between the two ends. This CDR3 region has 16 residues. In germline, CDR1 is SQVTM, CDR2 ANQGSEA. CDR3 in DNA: TGCAGCGTTGATACGGGGGACCCGAGCTCCTACAATGAGCAGTTCTTC. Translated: CSVDTGDPSSYNEQFF.

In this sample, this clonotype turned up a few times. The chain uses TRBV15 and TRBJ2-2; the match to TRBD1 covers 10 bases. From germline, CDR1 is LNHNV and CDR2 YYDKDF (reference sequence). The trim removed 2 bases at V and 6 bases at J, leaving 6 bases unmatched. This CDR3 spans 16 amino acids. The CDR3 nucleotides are TGTGCCACCAGCAGACGGACAGGGGGGTTCCCCGGGGAGCTGTTTTTT. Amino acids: CATSRRTGGFPGELFF.

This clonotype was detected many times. The CDR3 nucleotides read TGTGCCAGCAGTTTGGGACTAGCGGGATCAATAACGATGGCCGGGGAGCTGTTTTTT. Translated, it gives CASSLGLAGSITMAGELFF. The gene calls are TRBV28 and TRBJ2-2; the match to TRBD2 covers 13 bases. Trimming at V came to 3 bases and at J to 6 bases, leaving 13 bases not matched to a gene. Looked up from germline, CDR1 is MDHEN and CDR2 is SYDVKM. The CDR3 is 19 residues long.

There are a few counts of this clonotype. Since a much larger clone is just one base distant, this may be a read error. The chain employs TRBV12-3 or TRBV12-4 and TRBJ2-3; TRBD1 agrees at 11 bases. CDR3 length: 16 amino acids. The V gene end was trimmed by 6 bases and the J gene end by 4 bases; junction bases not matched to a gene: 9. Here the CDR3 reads CASSRRTGGVADTQYF. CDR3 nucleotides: TGTGCCAGCAGCCGTAGGACAGGGGGCGTAGCAGATACGCAGTATTTT.

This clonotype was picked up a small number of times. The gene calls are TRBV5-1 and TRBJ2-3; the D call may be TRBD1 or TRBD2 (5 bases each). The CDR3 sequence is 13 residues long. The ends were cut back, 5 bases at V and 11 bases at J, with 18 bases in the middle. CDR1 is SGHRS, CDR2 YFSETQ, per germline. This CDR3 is CASSWDPSSEQYF. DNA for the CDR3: TGCGCCAGCAGTTGGGACCCGTCCTCGGAGCAGTATTTT.

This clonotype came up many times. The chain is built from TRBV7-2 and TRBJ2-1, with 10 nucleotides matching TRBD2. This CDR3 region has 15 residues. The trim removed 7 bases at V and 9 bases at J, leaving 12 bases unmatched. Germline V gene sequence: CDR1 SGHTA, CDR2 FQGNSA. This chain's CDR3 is CASKKTLAGDTEQFF. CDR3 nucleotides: TGTGCCAGCAAGAAGACCCTAGCGGGAGACACTGAGCAGTTCTTC.

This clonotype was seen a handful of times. CDR3 residues: CASSPTKKEEAFF. CDR3 bases: TGTGCCAGCAGCCCTACGAAGAAGGAGGAAGCTTTCTTT. This chain uses TRBV7-9 with TRBJ1-1, with D hard to call. This CDR3 has 13 residues. Trimming shortened V by 5 bases and J by 8 bases, and 15 bases separated the two germline ends. The V gene's germline CDR1 is SEHNR and CDR2 FQNEAQ (reference sequence).

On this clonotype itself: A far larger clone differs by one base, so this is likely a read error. The CDR3 DNA follows: TGTGCCAGCAGTTTCGGGGGTTCTGGAAACACCACATATTTT. Translating gives CASSFGGSGNTTYF. The chain couples TRBV28 to TRBJ1-3; D might be TRBD1 (5 bases). The CDR3 has 14 residues. CDR1 is MDHEN, CDR2 SYDVKM, per germline.

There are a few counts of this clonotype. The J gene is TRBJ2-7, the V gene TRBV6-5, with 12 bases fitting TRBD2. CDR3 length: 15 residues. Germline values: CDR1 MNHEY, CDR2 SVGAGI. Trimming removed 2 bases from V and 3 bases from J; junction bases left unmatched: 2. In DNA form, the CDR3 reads TGTGCCAGCAGTTACCCTAGCGGGAGGGTCTACGAGCAGTACTTC. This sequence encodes CASSYPSGRVYEQYF.

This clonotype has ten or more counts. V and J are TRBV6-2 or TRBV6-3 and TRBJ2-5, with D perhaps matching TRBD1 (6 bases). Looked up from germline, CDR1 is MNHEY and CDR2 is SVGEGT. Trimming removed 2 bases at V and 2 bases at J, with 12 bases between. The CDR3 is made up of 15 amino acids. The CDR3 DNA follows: TGTGCCAGCAGTTACGCCGGGACAACTCAAGAGACCCAGTACTTC. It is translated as CASSYAGTTQETQYF.

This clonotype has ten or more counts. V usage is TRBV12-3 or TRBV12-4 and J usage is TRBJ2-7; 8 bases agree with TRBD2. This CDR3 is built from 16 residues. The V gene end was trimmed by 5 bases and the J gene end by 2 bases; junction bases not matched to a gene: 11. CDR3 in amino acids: CASSAGGWRSTYEQYF. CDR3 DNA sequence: TGTGCCAGCAGTGCGGGAGGTTGGCGGTCAACCTACGAGCAGTACTTC.

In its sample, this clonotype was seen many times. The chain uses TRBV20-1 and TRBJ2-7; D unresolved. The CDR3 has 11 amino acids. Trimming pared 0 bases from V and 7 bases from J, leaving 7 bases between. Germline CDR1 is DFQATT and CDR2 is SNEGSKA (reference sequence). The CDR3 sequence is CSARDKAEQYF. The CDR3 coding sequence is TGCAGTGCTAGAGATAAGGCGGAGCAGTACTTC.

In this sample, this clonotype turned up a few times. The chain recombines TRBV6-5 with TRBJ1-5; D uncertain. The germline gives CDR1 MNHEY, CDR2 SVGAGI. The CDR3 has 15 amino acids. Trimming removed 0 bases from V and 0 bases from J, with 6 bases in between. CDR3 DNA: TGTGCCAGCAGTTACTCGATGGATAGCAATCAGCCCCAGCATTTT. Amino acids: CASSYSMDSNQPQHF.

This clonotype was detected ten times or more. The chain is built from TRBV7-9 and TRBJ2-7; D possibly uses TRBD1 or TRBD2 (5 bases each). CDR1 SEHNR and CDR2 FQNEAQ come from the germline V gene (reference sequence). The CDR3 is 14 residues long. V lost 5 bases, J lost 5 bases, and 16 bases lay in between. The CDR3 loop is CASSPPGRGDEQYF. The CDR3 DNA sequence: TGTGCCAGCAGCCCACCGGGACGGGGCGACGAGCAGTACTTC.

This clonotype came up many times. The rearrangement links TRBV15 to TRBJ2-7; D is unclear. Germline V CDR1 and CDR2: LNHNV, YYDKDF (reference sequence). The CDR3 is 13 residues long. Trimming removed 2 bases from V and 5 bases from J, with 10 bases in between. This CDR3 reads CATSRTPYHEQYF. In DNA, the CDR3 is TGTGCCACCAGCAGAACACCGTACCACGAGCAGTACTTC.

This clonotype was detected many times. CDR3 DNA: TGTGCCAGCAGCCAAGATCGAGGTGGGGGGCCGGGATACGAGCAGTACTTC. It yields the protein CASSQDRGGGPGYEQYF. The chain links TRBV3-1 to TRBJ2-7; D is tentatively TRBD1 or TRBD2 (6 bases each). CDR1 LGHDT and CDR2 YNNKEL come from the germline V gene (reference sequence). The V and J ends lost 0 bases and 4 bases respectively, with 19 bases between them. The CDR3 extends over 17 amino acids.

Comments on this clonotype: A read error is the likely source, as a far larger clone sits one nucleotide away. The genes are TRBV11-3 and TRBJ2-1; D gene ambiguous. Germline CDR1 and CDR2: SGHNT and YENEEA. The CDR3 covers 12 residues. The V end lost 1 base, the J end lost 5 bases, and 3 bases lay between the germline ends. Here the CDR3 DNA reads TGTGCCAGCAGCTTAGGGAACAATGAGCAGTTCTTC. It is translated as CASSLGNNEQFF.

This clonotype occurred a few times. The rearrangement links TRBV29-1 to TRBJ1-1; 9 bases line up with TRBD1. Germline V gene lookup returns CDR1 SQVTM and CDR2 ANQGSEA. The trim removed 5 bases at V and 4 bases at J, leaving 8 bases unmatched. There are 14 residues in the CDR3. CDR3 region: CSVRDRAAITEAFF. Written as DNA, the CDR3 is TGCAGCGTTAGGGACAGGGCCGCGATCACTGAAGCTTTCTTT. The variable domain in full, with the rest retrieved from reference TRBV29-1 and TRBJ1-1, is SAVISQKPSRDICQRGTSLTIQCQVDSQVTMMFWYRQQPGQSLTLIATANQGSEATYESGFVIDKFPISRPNLTFSTLTVSNMSPEDSSIYLCSVRDRAAITEAFFGQGTRLTVV.

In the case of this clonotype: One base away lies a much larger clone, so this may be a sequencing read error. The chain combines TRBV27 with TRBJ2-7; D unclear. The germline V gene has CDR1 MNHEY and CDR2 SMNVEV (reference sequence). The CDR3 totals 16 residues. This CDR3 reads CASTRVGQLSTYGQYF. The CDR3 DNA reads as TGTGCCAGCACCCGCGTTGGGCAGTTATCAACCTACGGGCAGTACTTC.

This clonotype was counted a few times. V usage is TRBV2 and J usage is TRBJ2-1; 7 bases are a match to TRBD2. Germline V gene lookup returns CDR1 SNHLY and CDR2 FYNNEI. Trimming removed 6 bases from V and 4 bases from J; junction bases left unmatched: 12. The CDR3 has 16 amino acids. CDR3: CASRGSGTTAYNEQFF. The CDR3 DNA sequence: TGTGCCAGCAGAGGCAGCGGGACTACCGCATACAATGAGCAGTTCTTC.

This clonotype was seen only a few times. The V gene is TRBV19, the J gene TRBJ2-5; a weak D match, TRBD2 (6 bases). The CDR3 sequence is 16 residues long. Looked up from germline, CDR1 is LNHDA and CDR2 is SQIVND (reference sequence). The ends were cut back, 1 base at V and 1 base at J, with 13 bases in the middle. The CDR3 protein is CASSIGDSGFQETQYF. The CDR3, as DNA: TGTGCCAGTAGTATAGGTGATAGCGGCTTCCAAGAGACCCAGTACTTC.

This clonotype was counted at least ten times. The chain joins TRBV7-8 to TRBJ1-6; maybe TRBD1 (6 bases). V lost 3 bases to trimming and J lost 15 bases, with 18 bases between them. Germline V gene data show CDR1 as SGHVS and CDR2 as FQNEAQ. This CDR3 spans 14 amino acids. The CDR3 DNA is TGTGCCAGCAGCTTCACGGGGGGCCCAGGGGACCTCCACTTT. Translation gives CASSFTGGPGDLHF.

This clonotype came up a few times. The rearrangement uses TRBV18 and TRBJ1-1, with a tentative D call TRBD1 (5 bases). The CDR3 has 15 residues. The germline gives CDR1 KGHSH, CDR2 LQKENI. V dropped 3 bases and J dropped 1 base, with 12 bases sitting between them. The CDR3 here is CASSPLDSPNTEAFF. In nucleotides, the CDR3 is TGTGCCAGCTCACCCCTCGACAGCCCGAACACTGAAGCTTTCTTT.

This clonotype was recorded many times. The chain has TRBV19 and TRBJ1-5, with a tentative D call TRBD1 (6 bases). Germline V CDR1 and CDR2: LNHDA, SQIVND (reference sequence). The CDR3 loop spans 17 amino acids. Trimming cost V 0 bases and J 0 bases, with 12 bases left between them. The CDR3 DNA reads TGTGCCAGTAGTATAGACAGGGGTGGTGCTAGCAATCAGCCCCAGCATTTT. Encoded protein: CASSIDRGGASNQPQHF.

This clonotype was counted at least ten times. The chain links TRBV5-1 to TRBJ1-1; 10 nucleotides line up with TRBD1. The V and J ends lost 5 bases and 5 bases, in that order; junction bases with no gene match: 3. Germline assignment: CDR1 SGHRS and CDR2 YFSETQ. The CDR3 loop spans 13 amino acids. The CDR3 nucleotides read TGCGCCAGCAGGACGGACAGGGGGACTGAAGCTTTCTTT. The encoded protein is CASRTDRGTEAFF.